This TCR beta chain was sequenced in a study of CD8 T cells in ankylosing spondylitis. Findings of the study overall: Typical of ankylosing spondylitis blood, it appeared, was a TCR beta motif of several highly homologous variants.

As to this clonotype: Its antigen remains unknown.

J lost 4 bases, V lost 3 bases, and 5 bases had no gene match. CDR1 SGHTA and CDR2 FQGNSA come from the germline V gene. The CDR3 covers 14 residues. TCRdb reprocessed the 5' RACE reads with MiXCR, giving one entry per CDR3 protein. Of a few hundred thousand distinct CDR3 sequences listed, 8% to 11% are singletons. The sequenced material came from blood, either unsorted or a sorted T cell fraction (not recorded which). The sequence derives from a male donor with ankylosing spondylitis or in good health (not recorded which). J is TRBJ2-7 and V is TRBV7-2; 8 nucleotides agree with TRBD1. The CDR3 loop reads CASSLDRAEYEQYF. The CDR3 DNA sequence: TGTGCCAGCAGCTTGGACAGGGCAGAATACGAGCAGTACTTC.